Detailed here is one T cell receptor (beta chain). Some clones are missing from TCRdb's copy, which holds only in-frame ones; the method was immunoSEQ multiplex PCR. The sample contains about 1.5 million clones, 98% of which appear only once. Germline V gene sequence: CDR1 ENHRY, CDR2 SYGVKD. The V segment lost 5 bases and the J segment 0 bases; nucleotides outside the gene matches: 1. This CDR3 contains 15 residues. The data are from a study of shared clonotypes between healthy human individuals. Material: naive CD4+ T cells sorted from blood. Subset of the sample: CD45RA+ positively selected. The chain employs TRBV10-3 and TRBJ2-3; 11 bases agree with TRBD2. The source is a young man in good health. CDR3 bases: TGTGCCATCAGTACTAGCGGGAGAAGCACAGATACGCAGTATTTT. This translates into CAISTSGRSTDTQYF.